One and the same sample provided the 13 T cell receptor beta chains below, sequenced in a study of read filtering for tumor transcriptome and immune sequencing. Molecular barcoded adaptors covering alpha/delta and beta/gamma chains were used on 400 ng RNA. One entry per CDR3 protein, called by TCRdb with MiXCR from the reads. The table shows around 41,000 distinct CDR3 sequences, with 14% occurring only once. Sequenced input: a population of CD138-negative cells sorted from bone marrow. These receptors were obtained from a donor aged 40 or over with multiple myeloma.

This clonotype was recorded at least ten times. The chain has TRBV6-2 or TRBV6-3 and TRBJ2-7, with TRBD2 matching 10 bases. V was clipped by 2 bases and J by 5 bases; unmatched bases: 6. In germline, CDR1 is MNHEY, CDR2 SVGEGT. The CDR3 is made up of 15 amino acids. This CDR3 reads CASSYLPLAGDEQYF. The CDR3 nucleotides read TGTGCCAGCAGTTACCTTCCCCTAGCGGGGGACGAGCAGTACTTC.

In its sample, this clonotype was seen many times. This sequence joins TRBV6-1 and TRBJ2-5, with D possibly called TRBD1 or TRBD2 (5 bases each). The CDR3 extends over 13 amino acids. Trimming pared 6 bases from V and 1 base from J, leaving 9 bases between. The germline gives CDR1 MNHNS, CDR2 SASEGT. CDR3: CASSEGFQETQYF. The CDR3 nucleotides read TGTGCCAGCAGCGAGGGGTTCCAAGAGACCCAGTACTTC.

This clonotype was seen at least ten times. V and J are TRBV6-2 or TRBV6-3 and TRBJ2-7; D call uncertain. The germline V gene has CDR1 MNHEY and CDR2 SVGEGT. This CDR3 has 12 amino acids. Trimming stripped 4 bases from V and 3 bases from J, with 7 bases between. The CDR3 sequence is CASSSTIYEQYF. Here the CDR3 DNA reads TGTGCCAGCAGTTCCACAATCTACGAGCAGTACTTC.

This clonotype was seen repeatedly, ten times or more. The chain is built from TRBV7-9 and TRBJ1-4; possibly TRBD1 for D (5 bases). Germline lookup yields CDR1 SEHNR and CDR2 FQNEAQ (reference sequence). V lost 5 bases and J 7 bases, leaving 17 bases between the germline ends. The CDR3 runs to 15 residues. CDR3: CASSRIPGRGEKLFF. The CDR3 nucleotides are TGTGCCAGCAGCCGCATCCCGGGAAGGGGTGAAAAACTGTTTTTT.

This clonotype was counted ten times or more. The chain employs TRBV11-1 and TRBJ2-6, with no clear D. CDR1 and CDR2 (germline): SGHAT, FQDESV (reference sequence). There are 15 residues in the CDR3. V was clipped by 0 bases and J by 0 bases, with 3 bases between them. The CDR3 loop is CASSLAVSGANVLTF. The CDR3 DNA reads TGTGCCAGCAGCTTAGCGGTCTCTGGGGCCAACGTCCTGACTTTC.

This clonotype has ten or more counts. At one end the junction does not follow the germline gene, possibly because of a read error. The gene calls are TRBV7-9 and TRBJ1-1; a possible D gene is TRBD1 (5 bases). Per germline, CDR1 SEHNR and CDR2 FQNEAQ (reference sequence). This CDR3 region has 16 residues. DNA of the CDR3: TGTGCCAGCAGCTCCATCAGGGTTGTGTTTGGCACTGGAGCTTTCTTT. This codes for CASSSIRVVFGTGAFF.

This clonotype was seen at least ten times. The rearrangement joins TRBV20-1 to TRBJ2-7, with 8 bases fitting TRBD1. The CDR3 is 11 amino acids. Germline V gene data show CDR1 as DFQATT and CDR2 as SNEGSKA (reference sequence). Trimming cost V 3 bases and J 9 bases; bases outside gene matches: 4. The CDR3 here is CSARTGVMQYF. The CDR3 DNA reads TGCAGTGCTAGGACAGGGGTTATGCAGTACTTC.

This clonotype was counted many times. CDR3 DNA sequence: TGTGCCAGCAGTTGGACAGGGGTCGGCAATCAGCCCCAGCATTTT. Translating gives CASSWTGVGNQPQHF. The chain uses TRBV28 and TRBJ1-5, with TRBD1 identical over 9 bases. Germline V gives CDR1 MDHEN, CDR2 SYDVKM. The junction had 3 bases not matched to a gene; V was cut back by 4 bases and J by 2 bases. The CDR3 runs 15 residues. The whole variable domain, remainder taken from reference TRBV28 and TRBJ1-5, is DVKVTQSSRYLVKRTGEKVFLECVQDMDHENMFWYRQDPGLGLRLIYFSYDVKMKEKGDIPEGYSVSREKKERFSLILESASTNQTSMYLCASSWTGVGNQPQHFGDGTRLSIL.

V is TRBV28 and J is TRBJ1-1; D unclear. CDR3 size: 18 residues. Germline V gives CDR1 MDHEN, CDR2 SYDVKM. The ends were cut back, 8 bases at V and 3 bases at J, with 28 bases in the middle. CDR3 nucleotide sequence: TGTGCCAGCGCCTTCCCGGGTTGGGGAAAGAACTCGGACACTGAAGCTTTCTTT. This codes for CASAFPGWGKNSDTEAFF.

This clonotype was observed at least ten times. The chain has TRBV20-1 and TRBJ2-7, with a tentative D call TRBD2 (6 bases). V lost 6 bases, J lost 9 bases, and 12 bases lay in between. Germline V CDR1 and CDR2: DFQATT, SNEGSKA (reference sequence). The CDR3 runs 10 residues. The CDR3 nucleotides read TGCAGTGCCCCGGGGGAATGGCAGTACTTC. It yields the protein CSAPGEWQYF.

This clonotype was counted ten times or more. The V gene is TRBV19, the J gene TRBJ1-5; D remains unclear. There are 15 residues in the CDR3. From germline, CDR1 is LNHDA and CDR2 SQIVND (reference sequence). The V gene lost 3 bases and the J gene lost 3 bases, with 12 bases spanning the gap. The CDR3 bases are TGTGCCAGTAGTATGCCGTCGGGCTCCAATCAGCCCCAGCATTTT. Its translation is CASSMPSGSNQPQHF.

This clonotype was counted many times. The CDR3 sequence: CSVNTDTQYF. The CDR3 DNA reads as TGCAGCGTCAACACAGATACGCAGTATTTT. The rearrangement links TRBV29-1 to TRBJ2-3; D remains ambiguous. Germline loops: CDR1 SQVTM, CDR2 ANQGSEA. CDR3 length: 10 residues. V was pared by 6 bases and J by 2 bases, with 3 bases between.

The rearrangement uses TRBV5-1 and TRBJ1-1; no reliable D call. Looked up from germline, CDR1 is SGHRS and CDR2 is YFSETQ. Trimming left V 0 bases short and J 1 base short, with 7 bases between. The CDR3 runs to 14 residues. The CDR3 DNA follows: TGCGCCAGCAGCTTGGTCGGTGCGAACACTGAAGCTTTCTTT. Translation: CASSLVGANTEAFF. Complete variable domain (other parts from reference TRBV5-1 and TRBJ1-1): KAGVTQTPRYLIKTRGQQVTLSCSPISGHRSVSWYQQTPGQGLQFLFEYFSETQRNKGNFPGRFSGRQFSNSRSEMNVSTLELGDSALYLCASSLVGANTEAFFGQGTRLTVV.